This is a list of T cell receptor beta chains from one sample in a study of cytomegalovirus exposure and HLA in healthy donors. The assay was immunoSEQ multiplex PCR, and TCRdb's table has in-frame clones only and misses some. This table holds 75,000 to 80,000 clones, roughly 79% found once. The sequenced sample was PBMCs. The source of these receptors is a man aged 35-49 years in good health and CMV-seronegative. The CDR3 runs from the conserved cysteine through the conserved F or W. The D gene is left open where the match is weak. Clone size is given for some rows only: seen once, a few or many times, or a class if the clone is expanded.

DNA | CDR3 | V | size | J | D
TGTGCCAGCAGCCAAGCGACTAGCGGGAGGTACAATGAGCAGTTCTTC | CASSQATSGRYNEQFF | TRBV14 | NA | TRBJ2-1 | TRBD2
TGTGCTAGCAGCCCTTGGACAGGGGGAGGAAACACCATATATTTT | CASSPWTGGGNTIYF | TRBV7-7 | NA | TRBJ1-3 | TRBD1
TGTGCCAGCAGTGAAGCGGGCCTAGCGGTACCCCCAGATACGCAGTATTTT | CASSEAGLAVPPDTQYF | TRBV6-1 | NA | TRBJ2-3 | TRBD2
TGTGCCAGCAGGGAATGGACAGGCCACTATGGCTACACCTTC | CASREWTGHYGYTF | TRBV6-1 | NA | TRBJ1-2 | TRBD1
TGTGCCAGCAGTTACGGGACAGGGGGATCCGGGGAGCTGTTTTTT | CASSYGTGGSGELFF | TRBV6-5 | NA | TRBJ2-2 | TRBD1
TGTGCCAGCTCACCACGGGCGGGGAGCACCTACGAGCAGTACTTC | CASSPRAGSTYEQYF | TRBV18 | few | TRBJ2-7 | NA
TGCGCCAGCAGCTTGCGGCTAGCGGGTCATCGGGAGCAGTTCTTC | CASSLRLAGHREQFF | TRBV5-1 | few | TRBJ2-1 | TRBD2
TGTGCCACCAGCAACCGAGCCGGGACTACCTACGAGCAGTACTTC | CATSNRAGTTYEQYF | TRBV15 | once | TRBJ2-7 | TRBD2
TGTGCCTGGAGTGTTGAGAGCAATCAGCCCCAGCATTTT | CAWSVESNQPQHF | TRBV30 | NA | TRBJ1-5 | NA
TGCGCCAGCAGCTTCTTAGGACAGGGGGTTGAAAAACTGTTTTTT | CASSFLGQGVEKLFF | TRBV5-1 | NA | TRBJ1-4 | TRBD1
TGTGCCAGCACGGAGGGAGGGTACGAGCAGTACTTC | CASTEGGYEQYF | TRBV6-1 | NA | TRBJ2-7 | TRBD2
TGTGCCAGCAGCTGGGGGGGAAGGGAGACCCAGTACTTC | CASSWGGRETQYF | TRBV28 | NA | TRBJ2-5 | TRBD2
TGTGCCAGCAGCTCCCAATCAAAAATAACAGGGGACAATGAGCAGTTCTTC | CASSSQSKITGDNEQFF | TRBV7-3 | NA | TRBJ2-1 | TRBD1
TGTGCCAGCTCACCACCGGGACAGGGACGCCATAATTCACCCCTCCACTTT | CASSPPGQGRHNSPLHF | TRBV18 | NA | TRBJ1-6 | TRBD1
TGTGCCATCCGCTCCTCGGAGGGGTTAGGAAACACCATATATTTT | CAIRSSEGLGNTIYF | TRBV10-3 | NA | TRBJ1-3 | NA
TGTGCCATCAGTGAGTTCGACAGGGGGCTTGGCGAGCAGTACTTC | CAISEFDRGLGEQYF | TRBV10-3 | NA | TRBJ2-7 | TRBD1
TGTGCCAGTAGTATGGGGCAAAGGGCTTTCTTT | CASSMGQRAFF | TRBV19 | NA | TRBJ1-1 | NA
TGTGCCAGCAGTTACTCATCCGGTAGCAATCAGCCCCAGCATTTT | CASSYSSGSNQPQHF | TRBV6-5 | NA | TRBJ1-5 | NA
TGTGCCAGCAGCGTAGACTGGTTGAGCGGGAGTCACACCGGGGAGCTGTTTTTT | CASSVDWLSGSHTGELFF | TRBV9 | few | TRBJ2-2 | TRBD2
TGTGCCAGCAGCCTCATGGGGGCTAGCGGGAGTCTGAATGAGCAGTTCTTC | CASSLMGASGSLNEQFF | TRBV9 | NA | TRBJ2-1 | TRBD2
TGTGCCAGCAGCTCGGGGGGACGGTACTCTGGAAACACCATATATTTT | CASSSGGRYSGNTIYF | TRBV7-3 | NA | TRBJ1-3 | NA
TGTGCCAGCAGCTTAGTTACTAGCGGGACCACCGGGGAGCTGTTTTTT | CASSLVTSGTTGELFF | TRBV7-6 | NA | TRBJ2-2 | TRBD2
TGTGCCAGCAGCGCCCCGGGGTGTGGCTACACCTTC | CASSAPGCGYTF | TRBV9 | NA | TRBJ1-2 | NA
TGTGCCAGCAGTGAAGGGACTAGCGGGAACAATGAGCAGTTCTTC | CASSEGTSGNNEQFF | TRBV6-1 | NA | TRBJ2-1 | TRBD2
TGCGCCAGCAGCCGCATCCCCGGGACAGACGGCGATGAGCAGTTCTTC | CASSRIPGTDGDEQFF | TRBV4-1 | NA | TRBJ2-1 | TRBD1